This T cell receptor beta chain was recovered during a study of read filtering for tumor transcriptome and immune sequencing. Study details: Among patients, 17 to 20 were male and about 15 female, aged about 40 to 90 (mean about 66). Transcriptome libraries were built from DNase-treated RNA.

This clonotype was counted ten times or more. Sampling of bone marrow took place during active disease in every patient. The CDR3 is 15 residues long. V shed 6 bases, J shed 7 bases, and the junction held 11 bases outside the gene matches. This library used 300 to 450 ng RNA and molecular barcoded adaptors spanning alpha/delta and beta/gamma chains. Each CDR3 protein is one row after TCRdb ran MiXCR on the reads. The table records some 40,000 distinct CDR3 sequences, 13% to 15% of them present only once. The chain employs TRBV12-3 or TRBV12-4 and TRBJ1-4; 7 nucleotides match TRBD1. This clonotype was sampled from a donor at least 40 years old with multiple myeloma. Sequenced material: a population of CD138-negative cells sorted from bone marrow. In DNA form, the CDR3 reads TGTGCCAGCAGCCTACGACAGGGATTAGCTGAAAAACTGTTTTTT. Translation: CASSLRQGLAEKLFF.